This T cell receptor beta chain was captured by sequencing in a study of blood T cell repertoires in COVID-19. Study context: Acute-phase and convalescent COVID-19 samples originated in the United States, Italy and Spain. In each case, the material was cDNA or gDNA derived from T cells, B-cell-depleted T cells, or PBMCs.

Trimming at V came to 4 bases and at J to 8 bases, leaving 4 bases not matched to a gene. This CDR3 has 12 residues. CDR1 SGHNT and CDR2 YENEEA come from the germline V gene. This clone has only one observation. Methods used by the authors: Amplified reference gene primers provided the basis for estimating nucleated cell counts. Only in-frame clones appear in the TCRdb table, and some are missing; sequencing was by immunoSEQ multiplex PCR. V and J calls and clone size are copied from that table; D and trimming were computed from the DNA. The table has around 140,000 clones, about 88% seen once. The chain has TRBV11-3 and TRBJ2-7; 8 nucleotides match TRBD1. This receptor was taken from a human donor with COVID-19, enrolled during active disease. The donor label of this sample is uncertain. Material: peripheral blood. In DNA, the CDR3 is TGTGCCAGCAGCTCAGGGGGCCTACAGCAGTACTTC. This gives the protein CASSSGGLQQYF.